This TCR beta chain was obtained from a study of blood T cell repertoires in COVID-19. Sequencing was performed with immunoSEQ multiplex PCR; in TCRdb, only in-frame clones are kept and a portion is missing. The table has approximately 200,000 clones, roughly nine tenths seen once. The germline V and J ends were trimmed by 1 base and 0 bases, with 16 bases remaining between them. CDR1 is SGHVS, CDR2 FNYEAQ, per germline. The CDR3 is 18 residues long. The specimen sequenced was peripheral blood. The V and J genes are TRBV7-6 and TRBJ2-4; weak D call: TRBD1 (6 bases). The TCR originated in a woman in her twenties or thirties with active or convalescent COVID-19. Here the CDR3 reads CASSLESRQGIAKNIQYF. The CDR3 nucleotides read TGTGCCAGCAGCTTAGAGTCCCGGCAGGGGATAGCCAAAAACATTCAGTACTTC.